The 25 T cell receptor beta chains below come from one sample, sequenced in a study of blood T cell repertoires in COVID-19. The protocol was immunoSEQ multiplex PCR, while the TCRdb copy is restricted to in-frame clones and leaves out a portion. The data contain some 310,000 clones, about nine tenths of them seen just once; the ten biggest clones take up 1%. Sequencing was carried out using peripheral blood. The receptors stem from a man between 50 and 59 years old with active or convalescent COVID-19.

The V and J genes are TRBV12-3 or TRBV12-4 and TRBJ1-2; no clear D. V shed 6 bases and J shed 3 bases, with 8 bases lying between them. The length of the CDR3 is 12 residues. For the CDR3, the DNA is TGTGCCAGCAGGCGCTTAGACTATGGCTACACCTTC. Amino acid sequence: CASRRLDYGYTF.

Note on this clone: Other DNA sequences in the sample encode the same CDR3. V gene TRBV19 combines with J gene TRBJ2-3, with 13 bases identical to TRBD2. Trimming removed 3 bases from V and 7 bases from J; junction bases left unmatched: 7. This CDR3 region has 16 residues. Germline CDR1 is LNHDA and CDR2 is SQIVND (reference sequence). CDR3 protein: CASSIGLAGDSHTQYF. DNA of the CDR3: TGTGCCAGTAGTATTGGACTAGCGGGAGACTCACATACGCAGTATTTT.

The chain combines TRBV18 with TRBJ2-1; 8 bases are shared with TRBD2. This CDR3 spans 16 amino acids. Germline-derived CDR1 and CDR2 are KGHSH and LQKENI. The J segment lost 3 bases and the V segment lost 1 base, leaving 5 bases of the junction unmatched. The CDR3 sequence is CASSPLTSESYNEQFF. The CDR3 nucleotides are TGTGCCAGCTCACCACTGACTAGCGAGAGCTACAATGAGCAGTTCTTC.

The V gene is TRBV27, the J gene TRBJ1-1, with TRBD1 matching over 8 bases. Germline CDR1 is MNHEY and CDR2 is SMNVEV (reference sequence). J lost 4 bases, V lost 0 bases, and 4 bases had no gene match. CDR3 length: 15 amino acids. The CDR3 sequence: CASSLSYTGGTEAFF. As DNA, the CDR3 is TGTGCCAGCAGTTTATCGTATACAGGGGGCACTGAAGCTTTCTTT.

This clone was counted once. This sequence joins TRBV7-8 and TRBJ1-2; perhaps TRBD1 as D (5 bases). Trimming left V 1 base short and J 0 bases short, with 12 bases between. Germline CDR1 reads SGHVS; CDR2 reads FQNEAQ. There are 16 residues in the CDR3. The CDR3 loop reads CASSLGGRNSNYGYTF. The CDR3 DNA is TGTGCCAGCAGCTTAGGGGGCAGGAATTCTAACTATGGCTACACCTTC.

The gene calls are TRBV11-2 and TRBJ1-2, with a tentative D call TRBD1 (5 bases). The germline V gene has CDR1 SGHAT and CDR2 FQNNGV. The length of the CDR3 is 15 residues. V was cut by 1 base and J by 8 bases, with 17 bases left in between. The CDR3 region is CASSLGTGDPNGYTF. The CDR3 bases are TGTGCCAGCAGCTTAGGTACAGGCGATCCCAACGGCTACACCTTC.

This chain connects TRBV6-6 to TRBJ1-6; 7 bases align to TRBD1. Unmatched junction bases numbered 16, after V lost 5 bases and J lost 9 bases. This CDR3 contains 17 residues. Per the germline V gene, CDR1 is MNHNY and CDR2 is SVGAGI (reference sequence). This CDR3 reads CASSPIQLDRSGSPLHF. In nucleotides, the CDR3 is TGTGCCAGCAGTCCAATACAACTGGACAGGTCGGGTTCACCCCTCCACTTT.

This clone was counted once. The V and J genes are TRBV5-1 and TRBJ2-3, with 13 bases aligning to TRBD2. CDR3 length: 19 amino acids. Losses at the gene ends were 0 bases for V and 4 bases for J; bases not matched to a gene: 11. The germline V gene encodes CDR1 SGHRS and CDR2 YFSETQ. CDR3: CASSLAHGLAGAESDTQYF. As DNA, the CDR3 is TGCGCCAGCAGCTTGGCCCATGGACTAGCGGGAGCGGAATCAGATACGCAGTATTTT.

This rearrangement joins TRBV30 to TRBJ2-2, with D maybe TRBD1 (6 bases). Germline V gene data show CDR1 as GTSNPN and CDR2 as SVGIG (reference sequence). The CDR3 totals 15 residues. With 0 bases removed from V and 5 bases from J, the gap between germline ends came to 13 bases. The CDR3 is CAWSVGTPGTGELFF. The CDR3 region has the DNA TGTGCCTGGAGTGTAGGGACACCCGGGACCGGGGAGCTGTTTTTT.

This clone was recorded only once. V is TRBV30 and J is TRBJ1-6; unclear D gene. With 1 base removed from V and 9 bases from J, the gap between germline ends came to 7 bases. The CDR3 spans 12 residues. In germline, CDR1 is GTSNPN, CDR2 SVGIG (reference sequence). Here the CDR3 DNA reads TGTGCCTGGAGTGCCATTTCTTCACCCCTCCACTTT. Amino acids: CAWSAISSPLHF.

The chain couples TRBV19 to TRBJ1-2; D is ambiguous. V gave up 4 bases and J gave up 4 bases, with 19 bases separating them. CDR3 length equals 16 residues. CDR1 LNHDA and CDR2 SQIVND come from the germline V gene (reference sequence). The CDR3 nucleotides are TGTGCCAGTAGTAATTGGGCCAGCCGTGTCGGCTATGGCTACACCTTC. Amino acid sequence: CASSNWASRVGYGYTF.

The genes are TRBV6-5 and TRBJ2-7; no definite D call. From germline, CDR1 is MNHEY and CDR2 SVGAGI. This CDR3 region has 15 residues. Trimming shortened V by 4 bases and J by 3 bases, and 16 bases separated the two germline ends. The CDR3 is CASSSPALPSYEQYF. In nucleotides, the CDR3 is TGTGCCAGCAGTTCACCGGCACTACCCAGCTACGAGCAGTACTTC.

The rearrangement uses TRBV6-5 and TRBJ1-1; D not resolved. There are 15 residues in the CDR3. The V gene lost 5 bases and the J gene lost 4 bases, with 17 bases spanning the gap. CDR1 MNHEY and CDR2 SVGAGI come from the germline V gene. The CDR3 reads CASSRRGGIGTEAFF. DNA for the CDR3: TGTGCCAGCAGTCGCCGAGGCGGGATCGGCACTGAAGCTTTCTTT.

The rearrangement joins TRBV6-2 or TRBV6-3 to TRBJ2-6, with D possibly being TRBD2 (6 bases). CDR1 MNHEY and CDR2 SVGEGT come from the germline V gene. V shed 2 bases and J shed 2 bases, with 16 bases lying between them. CDR3 length equals 18 residues. The CDR3 DNA follows: TGTGCCAGCAGTTACCCCCCCCGGCGGGGACCTGGGGCCAACGTCCTGACTTTC. Its protein product is CASSYPPRRGPGANVLTF.

This clone was observed a handful of times. The chain combines TRBV5-1 with TRBJ2-7; 8 nucleotides agree with TRBD2. Germline V gene data show CDR1 as SGHRS and CDR2 as YFSETQ. Losses at the gene ends were 4 bases for V and 7 bases for J; bases not matched to a gene: 10. The CDR3 is 14 residues long. The CDR3 sequence: CASSPGLGVGEQYF. Here the CDR3 DNA reads TGCGCCAGCAGCCCGGGACTAGGGGTAGGAGAGCAGTACTTC.

The genes are TRBV4-1 and TRBJ1-5, with TRBD1 identical over 7 bases. The CDR3 is 17 amino acids. After removal of 0 bases from V and 2 bases from J, the junction contained 7 bases not matched to a gene. Germline loops: CDR1 MGHRA, CDR2 YSYEKL. Here the CDR3 reads CASSQDSTGFRNQPQHF. CDR3 nucleotide sequence: TGCGCCAGCAGCCAAGACTCGACAGGGTTTCGCAATCAGCCCCAGCATTTT.

The V call is TRBV30, the J call TRBJ1-3, with D possibly TRBD1 on 5 matching bases. From germline, CDR1 is GTSNPN and CDR2 SVGIG (reference sequence). There are 14 residues in the CDR3. V shed 0 bases and J shed 9 bases, with 15 bases lying between them. CDR3 loop: CAWSVPGRGVTIYF. The DNA of the CDR3 is TGTGCCTGGAGTGTACCTGGGCGGGGGGTCACCATATATTTT.

In DNA form, the CDR3 reads TGTGCCTGGAGTCAACAGGACAATCAGCCCCAGCATTTT. Amino acids: CAWSQQDNQPQHF. The chain employs TRBV30 and TRBJ1-5, with D possibly TRBD1 on 5 matching bases. The CDR3 is 13 amino acids. The germline V gene has CDR1 GTSNPN and CDR2 SVGIG (reference sequence). Deletions cut 2 bases from V and 3 bases from J, with 8 bases between.

The chain couples TRBV28 to TRBJ1-4; a possible D gene is TRBD1 (6 bases). The CDR3 runs 16 residues. Germline CDR1 MDHEN, CDR2 SYDVKM. V lost 5 bases and J lost 0, with 13 bases in between. CDR3 in DNA: TGTGCCAGCAGTATTCCGGACAGAGCAACTAATGAAAAACTGTTTTTT. Protein sequence: CASSIPDRATNEKLFF.

The V gene is TRBV28, the J gene TRBJ2-5; 8 bases are a match to TRBD1. V was clipped by 2 bases and J by 2 bases; unmatched bases: 7. From germline, CDR1 is MDHEN and CDR2 SYDVKM. The CDR3 extends over 16 amino acids. For the CDR3, the DNA is TGTGCCAGCAGTTTAGCCGCGGACAGGGCTCAAGAGACCCAGTACTTC. This translates into CASSLAADRAQETQYF. The variable domain in full, completed from reference TRBV28 and TRBJ2-5, reads DVKVTQSSRYLVKRTGEKVFLECVQDMDHENMFWYRQDPGLGLRLIYFSYDVKMKEKGDIPEGYSVSREKKERFSLILESASTNQTSMYLCASSLAADRAQETQYFGPGTRLLVL.

V usage is TRBV4-3 and J usage is TRBJ1-5, with 7 bases fitting TRBD1. The V segment lost 5 bases and the J segment 5 bases; nucleotides outside the gene matches: 9. The CDR3 spans 15 residues. Germline CDR1 LGHNA, CDR2 YSLEER. The DNA of the CDR3 is TGCGCCAGCAGCTCCCAAGGACAGGCTTATCAGCCCCAGCATTTT. Residues: CASSSQGQAYQPQHF.

The J gene is TRBJ2-5, the V gene TRBV2; TRBD1 matches 7 bases. The CDR3 has 15 residues. Trimming took 7 bases from V and 2 from J; bases not matched to a gene: 10. Germline CDR1 is SNHLY and CDR2 is FYNNEI. CDR3 in DNA: TGTGCCAGCACCCTCACTCCGGGACAGCAAGAGACCCAGTACTTC. Translation gives CASTLTPGQQETQYF. Based on the CDR3 plus reference TRBV2 and TRBJ2-5, the full variable domain is EPEVTQTPSHQVTQMGQEVILRCVPISNHLYFYWYRQILGQKVEFLVSFYNNEISEKSEIFDDQFSVERPDGSNFTLKIRSTKLEDSAMYFCASTLTPGQQETQYFGPGTRLLVL.

The chain couples TRBV9 to TRBJ2-5, with 9 bases that match TRBD2. V was clipped by 0 bases and J by 2 bases; unmatched bases: 5. The length of the CDR3 is 16 residues. Germline V gene sequence: CDR1 SGDLS, CDR2 YYNGEE. The CDR3 spells CASSVGASGEQETQYF. CDR3 sequence (DNA): TGTGCCAGCAGCGTAGGGGCTAGCGGGGAACAAGAGACCCAGTACTTC.

The J gene is TRBJ1-5, the V gene TRBV5-8; D unresolved. This CDR3 comprises 15 residues. The germline CDR1 and CDR2 sequences are SGHTS and YDEGEE. Trimming pared 5 bases from V and 3 bases from J, leaving 15 bases between. The CDR3 region has the DNA TGTGCCAGCAGATACGGGGATATTGACAATCAGCCCCAGCATTTT. Translation gives CASRYGDIDNQPQHF.

V usage is TRBV6-2 or TRBV6-3 and J usage is TRBJ1-5; D is uncertain. Trimming took off 4 bases at V and 0 bases at J, with 4 bases between the two ends. This CDR3 has 13 residues. Germline V lookup: CDR1 MNHEY, CDR2 SVGEGT. CDR3 residues: CASSSYSNQPQHF. The CDR3 bases are TGTGCCAGCAGTTCGTATAGCAATCAGCCCCAGCATTTT.